These T cell receptor beta chains were read from a single sample in a study of breast tumors, draining lymph nodes, adjacent tissues. Via MiXCR, TCRdb re-called the multiplex PCR reads, giving one row per CDR3 protein. The sample carries around 130,000 distinct CDR3 sequences, 20% to 25% recorded once. Material for sequencing was axillary lymph node tissue. The receptors shown here come from a female donor with breast cancer. Some clones in this sample may be carry-over from other donors' samples. The CDR3 runs from the conserved cysteine through the conserved F or W. D genes are given only for firm matches.

d_gene	v_gene	j_gene	CDR3aa
.	TRBV19	TRBJ2-1	CASSIGQGSYNEQFF
TRBD2	TRBV11-2	TRBJ2-3	CASSTGRGSTDTQYF
.	TRBV28	TRBJ1-2	CASSLHGRLRGFYGYTF
.	TRBV15	TRBJ2-7	CATSKERDASYEQYF
TRBD1	TRBV12-3/TRBV12-4	TRBJ2-3	CASSSTGDRGADTQYF
.	TRBV30	TRBJ1-6	CAWSVHSASYNSPLHF
.	TRBV5-1	TRBJ2-1	CASSFSGYNEQFF
TRBD2	TRBV2	TRBJ2-3	CASSDGTNTDTQYF
.	TRBV19	TRBJ1-5	CASSPHRDAHRGQPQHF
.	TRBV7-6	TRBJ2-2	CASSLSRANTGELFF
.	TRBV6-1	TRBJ1-2	CASTLTEGGGYTF
.	TRBV19	TRBJ1-4	CASSITLTNEKLFF
TRBD1	TRBV5-1	TRBJ2-5	CVSSLGQRGTQYF
.	TRBV20-1	TRBJ2-7	CSARRRTSYEQYF
.	TRBV11-3	TRBJ2-1	CASSLDLGESYNEQFF
.	TRBV13	TRBJ1-4	CASSFITGEKLFF
.	TRBV7-7	TRBJ2-3	CASSSTPDSDTQYF
.	TRBV28	TRBJ2-7	CASSPGTAPYEQYF
.	TRBV20-1	TRBJ1-5	CSASNSDGVQPQHF
TRBD1	TRBV7-2	TRBJ1-1	CASSLATGGYTEAFF
TRBD2	TRBV10-2	TRBJ2-1	CASSIDSGSAGNEQFF
.	TRBV20-1	TRBJ2-2	CSGHGDTGELFF
.	TRBV9	TRBJ2-1	CASSVFAGSYNEQFF
.	TRBV2	TRBJ2-1	CASSGGGGTSDEQFF
TRBD1	TRBV20-1	TRBJ2-7	CSAAGPGTGSYEQYF
.	TRBV5-1	TRBJ2-7	CASSWGDRDTRREQYF
TRBD2	TRBV13	TRBJ2-1	CASSSGTSGMYEQFF
.	TRBV5-1	TRBJ2-5	CASSLEGAGTETQYF
TRBD2	TRBV2	TRBJ2-5	CASSATGGETQYF
TRBD1	TRBV7-9	TRBJ2-7	CASSFAGTAYEQYF
TRBD2	TRBV28	TRBJ2-7	CASNPLAGVVYEQYF
TRBD2	TRBV6-6	TRBJ2-7	CALSTSGRSINEQYF
.	TRBV3-1	TRBJ2-7	CASSQDAGVEQYF
.	TRBV27	TRBJ2-5	CASSYSGLEETQYF
.	TRBV5-1	TRBJ2-2	CASSLAAQANTGELFF
TRBD2	TRBV20-1	TRBJ2-7	CSARRPGTSERSSYEQYF
.	TRBV12-5	TRBJ2-7	CASGLVRWTRTLEYEQYF
.	TRBV3-1	TRBJ2-3	CASSQGLGDRTDTQYF
TRBD1	TRBV7-9	TRBJ2-3	CASSLLTGPSTDTQYF